The subject of this entry is one T cell receptor (beta chain). The sample belongs to a study of cytotoxic CD8 clonotypes in ibrutinib-treated CLL. This CDR3 has 13 residues. V was shortened by 6 bases and J by 1 base, with 9 bases between the two germline ends. CDR1 and CDR2 (germline): MNHNS, SASEGT. Profiling relied on immunoSEQ multiplex PCR, and the TCRdb table lists in-frame clones only, not all of them. Of about 49,000 clones listed, 45% to 55% were seen once; the top ten hold approximately 29%. This receptor was identified in a human donor with chronic lymphocytic leukemia. This chain uses TRBV6-1 with TRBJ1-1; D is ambiguous. Sequencing used PBMCs, obtained after 12 months of ibrutinib treatment. CDR3 coding DNA: TGTGCCAGCAGGGTCAGCACGAACACTGAAGCTTTCTTT. Encoded protein: CASRVSTNTEAFF.